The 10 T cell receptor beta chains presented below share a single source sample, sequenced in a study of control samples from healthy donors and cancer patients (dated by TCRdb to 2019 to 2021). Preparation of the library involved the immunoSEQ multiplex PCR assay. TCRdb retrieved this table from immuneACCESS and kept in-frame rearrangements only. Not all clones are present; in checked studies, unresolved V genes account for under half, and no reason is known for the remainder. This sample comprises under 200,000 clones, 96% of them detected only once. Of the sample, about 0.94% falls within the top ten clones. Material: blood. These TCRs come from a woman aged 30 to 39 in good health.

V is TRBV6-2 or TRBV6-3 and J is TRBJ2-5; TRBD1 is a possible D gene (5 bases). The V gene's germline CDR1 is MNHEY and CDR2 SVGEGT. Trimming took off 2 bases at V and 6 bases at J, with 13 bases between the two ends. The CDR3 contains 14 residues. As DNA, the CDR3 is TGTGCCAGCAGTTACCTTGGGCAGGGAAAGACCCAGTACTTC. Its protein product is CASSYLGQGKTQYF.

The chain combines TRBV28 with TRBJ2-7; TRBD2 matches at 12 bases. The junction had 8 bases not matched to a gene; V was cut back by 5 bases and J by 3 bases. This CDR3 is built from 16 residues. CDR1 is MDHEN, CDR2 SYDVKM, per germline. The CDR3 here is CASSSPSGGARYEQYF. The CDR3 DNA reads TGTGCCAGCAGTAGTCCTAGCGGGGGGGCACGCTACGAGCAGTACTTC.

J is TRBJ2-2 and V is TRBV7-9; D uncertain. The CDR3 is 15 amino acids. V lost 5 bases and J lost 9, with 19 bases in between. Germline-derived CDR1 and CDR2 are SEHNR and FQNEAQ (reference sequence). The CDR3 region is CASSPQNPFPRELFF. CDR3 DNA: TGTGCCAGCAGCCCTCAGAATCCTTTTCCCCGGGAGCTGTTTTTT.

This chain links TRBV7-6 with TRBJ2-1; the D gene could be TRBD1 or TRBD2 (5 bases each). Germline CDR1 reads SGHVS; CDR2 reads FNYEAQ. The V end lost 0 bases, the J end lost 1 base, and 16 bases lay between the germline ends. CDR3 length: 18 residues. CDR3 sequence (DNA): TGTGCCAGCAGCTTAGCGTCTGGGGACGGGCGGTCCTACAATGAGCAGTTCTTC. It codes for CASSLASGDGRSYNEQFF. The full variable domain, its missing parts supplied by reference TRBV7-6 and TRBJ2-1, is GAGVSQSPRYKVTKRGQDVALRCDPISGHVSLYWYRQALGQGPEFLTYFNYEAQQDKSGLPNDRFSAERPEGSISTLTIQRTEQRDSAMYRCASSLASGDGRSYNEQFFGPGTRLTVL.

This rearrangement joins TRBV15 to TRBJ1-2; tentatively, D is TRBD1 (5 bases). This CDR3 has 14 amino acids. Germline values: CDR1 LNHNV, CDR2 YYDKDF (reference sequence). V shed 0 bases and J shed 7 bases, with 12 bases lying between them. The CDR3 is CATSRDRGWGGYTF. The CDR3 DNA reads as TGTGCCACCAGCAGAGACCGGGGCTGGGGTGGCTACACCTTC.

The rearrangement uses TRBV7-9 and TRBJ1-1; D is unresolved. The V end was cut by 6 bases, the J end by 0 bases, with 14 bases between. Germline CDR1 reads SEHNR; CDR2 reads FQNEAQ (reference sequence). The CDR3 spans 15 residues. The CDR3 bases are TGTGCCAGCAGGTTTAGATTTGACTTGAACACTGAAGCTTTCTTT. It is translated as CASRFRFDLNTEAFF.

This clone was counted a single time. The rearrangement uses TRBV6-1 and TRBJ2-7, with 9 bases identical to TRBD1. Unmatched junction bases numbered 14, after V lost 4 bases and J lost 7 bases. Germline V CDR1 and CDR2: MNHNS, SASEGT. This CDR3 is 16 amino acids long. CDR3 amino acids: CASSVPTGTGYSEQYF. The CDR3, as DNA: TGTGCCAGCAGTGTTCCCACCGGGACAGGGTATAGTGAGCAGTACTTC.

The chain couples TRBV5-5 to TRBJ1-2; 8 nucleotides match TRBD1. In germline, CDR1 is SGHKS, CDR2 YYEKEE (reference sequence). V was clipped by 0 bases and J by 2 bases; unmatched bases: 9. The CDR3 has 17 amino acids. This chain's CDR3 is CASSLVPTGAVNYGYTF. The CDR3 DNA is TGTGCCAGCAGCTTGGTACCGACAGGGGCCGTCAACTATGGCTACACCTTC. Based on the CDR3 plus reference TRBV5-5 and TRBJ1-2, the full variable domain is DAGVTQSPTHLIKTRGQQVTLRCSPISGHKSVSWYQQVLGQGPQFIFQYYEKEERGRGNFPDRFSARQFPNYSSELNVNALLLGDSALYLCASSLVPTGAVNYGYTFGSGTRLTVV.

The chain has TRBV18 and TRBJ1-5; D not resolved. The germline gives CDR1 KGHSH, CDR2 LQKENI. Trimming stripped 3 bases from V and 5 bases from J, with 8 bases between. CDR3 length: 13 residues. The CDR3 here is CASSPAGDQPQHF. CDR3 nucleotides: TGTGCCAGCTCACCGGCGGGTGATCAGCCCCAGCATTTT. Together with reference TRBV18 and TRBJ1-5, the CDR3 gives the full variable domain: NAGVMQNPRHLVRRRGQEARLRCSPMKGHSHVYWYRQLPEEGLKFMVYLQKENIIDESGMPKERFSAEFPKEGPSILRIQQVVRGDSAAYFCASSPAGDQPQHFGDGTRLSIL.

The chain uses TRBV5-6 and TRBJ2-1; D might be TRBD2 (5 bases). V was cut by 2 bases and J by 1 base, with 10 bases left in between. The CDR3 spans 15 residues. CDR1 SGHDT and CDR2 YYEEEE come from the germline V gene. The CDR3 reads CASSLWETSYNEQFF. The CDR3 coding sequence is TGTGCCAGCAGCTTATGGGAGACGTCCTACAATGAGCAGTTCTTC.